This T cell receptor (beta chain) was sequenced in a study of control samples from healthy donors and cancer patients. CDR3 size: 14 residues. Germline CDR1 is MNHEY and CDR2 is SMNVEV (reference sequence). Between the trimmed V and J ends, which lost 3 bases and 4 bases, there was a span of 12 bases. Sequencing was performed with immunoSEQ multiplex PCR; in TCRdb, only in-frame clones are kept and a portion is missing. The sample shows 25,000 to 35,000 clones, roughly 91% of them seen only once. Sequencing was done on a sample of PBMCs. The receptor's source is a man between 50 and 59 years old with lung cancer. This rearrangement joins TRBV27 to TRBJ1-2, with a possible D match to TRBD1 (6 bases). The CDR3 DNA reads as TGTGCCAGCAGTTTGTTACAGGGAAGCTATGGCTACACCTTC. It encodes CASSLLQGSYGYTF.